These T cell receptor beta chains were read from a single sample in a study of response to subunit inactivated influenza vaccine. Via MiXCR, TCRdb re-called the RT-PCR reads, giving one row per CDR3 protein. Among under 800,000 distinct CDR3 sequences, approximately 13% were seen once, and the ten largest hold less than 7%. The source material was PBMCs from blood, sampled 14 to 15 days before vaccination. The source is a man aged 50 or older who received an inactivated influenza vaccine. The CDR3 runs from the conserved cysteine through the conserved F or W. D genes are given only for firm matches. Expanded clones get a size class; other rows say once, few or many, or leave the size out.

abundance	v_gene	d_gene	j_gene	CDR3aa	CDR3nt
few	TRBV6-2/TRBV6-3	TRBD1	TRBJ2-1	CASLRTGWDEQFF	TGTGCCAGCCTCCGGACAGGGTGGGATGAGCAGTTCTTC
few	TRBV5-1	NA	TRBJ2-5	CASSSTRETQYF	TGCGCCAGCAGCTCGACCCGGGAGACCCAGTACTTC
many	TRBV29-1	NA	TRBJ2-7	CSVLAGATYEQYF	TGCAGCGTTTTGGCAGGGGCCACCTACGAGCAGTACTTC
NA	TRBV2	NA	TRBJ1-3	CASRTELNTIYF	TGTGCCAGCCGGACAGAGCTAAACACCATATATTTT
few	TRBV15	NA	TRBJ1-5	CATSQEWGSNQPQHF	TGTGCCACCAGCCAGGAATGGGGGAGCAATCAGCCCCAGCATTTT
NA	TRBV7-6	NA	TRBJ2-2	CASSLSGLGELFF	TGTGCCAGCAGCTTATCAGGGTTAGGGGAGCTGTTTTTT
many	TRBV6-1	NA	TRBJ1-5	CASSRDNQPQHF	TGTGCCAGCTCAAGGGACAATCAGCCCCAGCATTTT
few	TRBV5-6	NA	TRBJ1-2	CASSGGRAISNYGYTF	TGTGCCAGCAGCGGGGGACGGGCGATTTCTAACTATGGCTACACCTTC
NA	TRBV29-1	TRBD2	TRBJ2-7	CSVADRLLAGRDEQYF	TGCAGCGTTGCAGACAGGCTCCTAGCGGGACGGGACGAGCAGTACTTC
NA	TRBV5-1	TRBD2	TRBJ2-5	CASSMGLAGGQETQYF	TGCGCCAGCAGCATGGGACTAGCGGGGGGCCAAGAGACCCAGTACTTC
many	TRBV9	NA	TRBJ2-1	CASQPVGHGKDREQFF	TGTGCCAGCCAGCCCGTGGGACACGGGAAGGATCGTGAGCAGTTCTTC
NA	TRBV20-1	TRBD1	TRBJ2-7	CFWGQAPGYVQYF	TGCTTCTGGGGACAGGCACCGGGCTACGTGCAGTACTTC
many	TRBV7-8	NA	TRBJ1-1	CASSPFTGKMNTEAFF	TGTGCCAGCAGCCCGTTCACTGGTAAGATGAACACTGAAGCTTTCTTT
NA	TRBV9	NA	TRBJ2-5	CASSVDPGTGGTETQYF	TGTGCCAGCAGCGTAGATCCCGGGACCGGGGGCACGGAGACCCAGTACTTC
NA	TRBV19	TRBD1	TRBJ2-3	CASTPRDRGFTDTQYF	TGTGCCAGTACCCCCCGGGACAGGGGATTCACAGATACGCAGTATTTT
NA	TRBV5-1	TRBD1	TRBJ2-3	CASTSDRASTDTQYF	TGCGCCAGCACCTCGGACAGGGCTAGCACAGATACGCAGTATTTT
NA	TRBV6-2/TRBV6-3	NA	TRBJ1-1	CASSSRGEEAFF	TGTGCCAGCAGTTCCCGCGGAGAGGAAGCTTTCTTT
many	TRBV30	NA	TRBJ2-1	CAWSPGHTNEQFF	TGTGCCTGGAGTCCCGGACACACCAATGAGCAGTTCTTC
few	TRBV13	TRBD2	TRBJ2-5	CASSLGRLAGETQYF	TGTGCCAGCAGCTTAGGCCGACTAGCCGGGGAGACCCAGTACTTC
NA	TRBV5-1	NA	TRBJ2-7	CASSSAGLLYEQYF	TGCGCCAGCAGCTCCGCCGGACTCCTCTACGAGCAGTACTTC
NA	TRBV28	TRBD1	TRBJ2-1	CASTVVGQGANNEQFF	TGTGCCAGCACTGTTGTAGGACAGGGGGCGAACAATGAGCAGTTCTTC
few	TRBV4-1	NA	TRBJ1-1	CASSHPGLTEAFF	TGCGCCAGCAGCCACCCGGGTCTCACTGAAGCTTTCTTT
NA	TRBV7-9	TRBD2	TRBJ2-5	CASSWSSGRQETQYF	TGTGCCAGCAGCTGGAGTAGCGGGCGCCAAGAGACCCAGTACTTC
few	TRBV19	NA	TRBJ1-1	CASSTLSNTEAFF	TGTGCCAGTAGTACCCTATCAAACACTGAAGCTTTCTTT
NA	TRBV25-1	NA	TRBJ1-1	CAYVTENTEAFF	TGTGCTTACGTGACGGAGAACACTGAAGCTTTCTTT
NA	TRBV27	TRBD2	TRBJ2-7	CGSSFSLAGGPYEQYF	TGTGGCAGCAGTTTTTCCCTAGCGGGAGGGCCCTACGAGCAGTACTTC
few	TRBV7-3	NA	TRBJ2-1	CASSLRPVTYNEQFF	TGTGCCAGCAGCTTAAGACCAGTTACCTACAATGAGCAGTTCTTC
NA	TRBV4-2	NA	TRBJ2-5	CASSQAGQKETQYF	TGTGCCAGCAGCCAAGCCGGTCAAAAAGAGACCCAGTACTTC
NA	TRBV12-3/TRBV12-4	NA	TRBJ2-7	CASSFEDGIYEQYF	TGTGCCAGCAGTTTTGAGGACGGAATCTACGAGCAGTACTTC
few	TRBV20-1	TRBD1	TRBJ2-1	CSARTGTEYNEQFF	TGCAGTGCTAGAACCGGGACAGAGTACAATGAGCAGTTCTTC
NA	TRBV7-9	NA	TRBJ2-5	CASSKTVYQETQYF	TGTGCCAGCAGCAAAACAGTGTACCAAGAGACCCAGTACTTC
NA	TRBV29-1	NA	TRBJ2-3	CSSKAPLTDTQYF	TGCAGTTCCAAGGCGCCCCTCACGGATACGCAGTATTTT
few	TRBV4-1	TRBD2	TRBJ2-7	CASSQRTSGGARNEQYF	TGCGCCAGCAGCCAACGGACTAGCGGGGGGGCCCGGAACGAGCAGTACTTC
few	TRBV12-3/TRBV12-4	TRBD2	TRBJ2-2	CASSFGRGGWTGELFF	TGTGCCAGCAGTTTTGGGCGGGGGGGATGGACCGGGGAGCTGTTTTTT
NA	TRBV20-1	TRBD1	TRBJ1-1	CSATGQANTEAFF	TGCAGTGCTACGGGACAGGCGAACACTGAAGCTTTCTTT
NA	TRBV30	NA	TRBJ2-7	CAWSVSLTEGEQYF	TGTGCCTGGAGTGTATCATTAACGGAGGGCGAGCAGTACTTC
few	TRBV9	TRBD2	TRBJ2-2	CASSVEAGRDTGELFF	TGTGCCAGCAGCGTAGAGGCAGGGAGGGACACCGGGGAGCTGTTTTTT
many	TRBV5-1	NA	TRBJ1-1	CASSLQGVNTEAFF	TGTGCCAGCAGTTTACAGGGAGTGAACACTGAAGCTTTCTTT
few	TRBV7-9	NA	TRBJ2-6	CASSYIQGSGANVLTF	TGTGCCAGCAGCTACATCCAGGGCTCTGGGGCCAACGTCCTGACTTTC
few	TRBV10-3	TRBD1	TRBJ1-1	CAISPDRTEAFF	TGTGCCATCAGTCCGGACAGGACTGAAGCTTTCTTT
NA	TRBV6-5	NA	TRBJ2-3	CASSYSSGIDTQYF	TGTGCCAGCAGTTACTCCTCGGGGATAGATACGCAGTATTTT
NA	TRBV20-1	TRBD1	TRBJ2-7	CSATRDRDEQYF	TGCAGTGCTACCCGGGACAGGGACGAGCAGTACTTC